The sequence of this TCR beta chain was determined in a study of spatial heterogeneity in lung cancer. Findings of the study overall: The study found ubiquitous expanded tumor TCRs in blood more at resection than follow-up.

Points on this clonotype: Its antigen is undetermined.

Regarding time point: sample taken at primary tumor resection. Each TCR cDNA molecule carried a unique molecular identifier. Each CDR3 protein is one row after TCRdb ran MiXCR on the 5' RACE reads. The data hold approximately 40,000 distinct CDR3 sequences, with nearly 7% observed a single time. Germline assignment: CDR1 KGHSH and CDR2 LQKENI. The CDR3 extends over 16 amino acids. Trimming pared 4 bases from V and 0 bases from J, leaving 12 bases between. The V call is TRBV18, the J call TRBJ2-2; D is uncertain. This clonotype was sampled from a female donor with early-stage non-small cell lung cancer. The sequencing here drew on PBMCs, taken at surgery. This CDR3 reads CASSRKHHANTGELFF. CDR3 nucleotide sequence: TGTGCCAGCTCACGGAAACACCACGCGAACACCGGGGAGCTGTTTTTT.